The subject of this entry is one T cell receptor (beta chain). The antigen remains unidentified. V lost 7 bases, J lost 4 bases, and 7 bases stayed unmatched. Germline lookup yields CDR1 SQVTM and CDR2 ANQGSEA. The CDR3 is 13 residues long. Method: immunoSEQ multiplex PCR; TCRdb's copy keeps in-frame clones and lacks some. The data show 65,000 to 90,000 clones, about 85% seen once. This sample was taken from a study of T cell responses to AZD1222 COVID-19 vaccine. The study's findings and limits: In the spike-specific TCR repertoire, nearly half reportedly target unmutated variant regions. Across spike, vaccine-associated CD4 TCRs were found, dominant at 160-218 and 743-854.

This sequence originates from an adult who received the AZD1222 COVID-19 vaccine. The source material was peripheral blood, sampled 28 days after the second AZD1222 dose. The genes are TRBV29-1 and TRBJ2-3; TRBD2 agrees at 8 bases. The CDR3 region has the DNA TGCAGCGCTCGGACTAGCTGGTCAGATACGCAGTATTTT. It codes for CSARTSWSDTQYF.